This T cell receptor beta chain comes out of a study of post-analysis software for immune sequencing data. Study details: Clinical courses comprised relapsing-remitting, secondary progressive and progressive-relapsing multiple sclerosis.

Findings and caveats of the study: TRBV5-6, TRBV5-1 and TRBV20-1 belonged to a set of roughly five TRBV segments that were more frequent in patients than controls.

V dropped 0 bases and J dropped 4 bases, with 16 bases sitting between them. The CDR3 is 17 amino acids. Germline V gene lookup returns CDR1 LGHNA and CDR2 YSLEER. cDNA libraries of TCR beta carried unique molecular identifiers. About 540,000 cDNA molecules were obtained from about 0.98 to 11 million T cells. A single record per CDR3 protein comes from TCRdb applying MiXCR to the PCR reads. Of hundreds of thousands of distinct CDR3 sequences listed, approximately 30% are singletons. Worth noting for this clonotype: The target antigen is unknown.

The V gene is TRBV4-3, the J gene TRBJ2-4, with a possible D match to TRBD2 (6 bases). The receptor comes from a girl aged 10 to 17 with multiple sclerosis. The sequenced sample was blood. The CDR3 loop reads CASSQDRSSGAKNIQYF. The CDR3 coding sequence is TGCGCCAGCAGCCAAGATCGAAGTAGCGGAGCAAAAAACATTCAGTACTTC.